Shown below are 17 T cell receptor beta chains from a single sample sequenced in a study of OX40 agonist ivuxolimab in advanced cancers. The method behind the library was the immunoSEQ multiplex PCR assay. What TCRdb holds here is the immuneACCESS table cut down to in-frame rearrangements. Part of the clones is not present; checked against another copy, under half of the missing clones reflect an unresolved V gene, and the others are unexplained. This sample gives around 110,000 clones in total; 75% to 95% of them show up just once. The ten top clones hold about 1.2% of the sample. Material: CD4+ or CD8+ T cells sorted from blood, obtained in a trial of the OX40 agonist ivuxolimab. The receptors come from an adult with an advanced solid tumor such as melanoma, head and neck, liver or kidney cancer.

This sequence joins TRBV7-8 and TRBJ1-6; the D is unclear. Trimming cost V 2 bases and J 1 base, with 6 bases left between them. The germline CDR1 and CDR2 sequences are SGHVS and FQNEAQ. The CDR3 length is 15 residues. In DNA, the CDR3 is TGTGCCAGCAGCTTATACGCGTCCTATAATTCACCCCTCCACTTT. This gives the protein CASSLYASYNSPLHF.

Of note for this clone: The sample carries other DNA sequences with the same CDR3. The gene calls are TRBV28 and TRBJ1-2, with D possibly being TRBD1 (5 bases). CDR1 is MDHEN and CDR2 is SYDVKM in the germline V gene. Trimming removed 5 bases from V and 8 bases from J, with 12 bases in between. The length of the CDR3 is 12 residues. For the CDR3, the DNA is TGTGCCAGCAGTCCTAGGGGATACGGCTACACCTTC. Protein: CASSPRGYGYTF.

V gene TRBV5-5 combines with J gene TRBJ1-1, with a tentative D call TRBD1 (6 bases). Germline CDR1 and CDR2: SGHKS and YYEKEE (reference sequence). V lost 1 base and J lost 6, with 10 bases in between. This CDR3 has 13 amino acids. In DNA, the CDR3 is TGTGCCAGCAGCTTGACAGGGAGCGCTGAAGCTTTCTTT. Translating it yields CASSLTGSAEAFF.

The V gene is TRBV28, the J gene TRBJ1-1; D remains ambiguous. The CDR3 totals 11 residues. In germline, CDR1 is MDHEN, CDR2 SYDVKM. CDR3 in amino acids: CTTRGNTEAFF. CDR3 nucleotides: TGTACCACGCGAGGGAACACTGAAGCTTTCTTT. The full variable domain, its missing parts supplied by reference TRBV28 and TRBJ1-1, is DVKVTQSSRYLVKRTGEKVFLECVQDMDHENMFWYRQDPGLGLRLIYFSYDVKMKEKGDIPEGYSVSREKKERFSLILESASTNQTSMYLCTTRGNTEAFFGQGTRLTVV.

This clone was counted once. A read error may produce the germline difference seen at one junction end. J is TRBJ1-1 and V is TRBV27, with 10 bases lining up with TRBD1. In germline, CDR1 is MNHEY, CDR2 SMNVEV (reference sequence). The CDR3 length is 12 residues. In DNA form, the CDR3 reads TGTGCCAGTGGTGAAGGGACAGGGGAGGATCTCTTT. Its translation is CASGEGTGEDLF.

The CDR3 nucleotides are TGTGCCAGCAGCGTAGCGGGCGATCAGCCCCAGCATTTT. It codes for CASSVAGDQPQHF. This chain uses TRBV9 with TRBJ1-5; D not certain. The CDR3 totals 13 residues. The V end was cut by 0 bases, the J end by 5 bases, with 6 bases between. The germline gives CDR1 SGDLS, CDR2 YYNGEE. Supplemented by reference TRBV9 and TRBJ1-5, the full variable domain reads DSGVTQTPKHLITATGQRVTLRCSPRSGDLSVYWYQQSLDQGLQFLIQYYNGEERAKGNILERFSAQQFPDLHSELNLSSLELGDSALYFCASSVAGDQPQHFGDGTRLSIL.

This chain connects TRBV9 to TRBJ1-1; TRBD1 is a possible D gene (6 bases). Germline V gene sequence: CDR1 SGDLS, CDR2 YYNGEE. The V end lost 5 bases, the J end lost 0 bases, and 11 bases lay between the germline ends. This CDR3 is built from 14 residues. This CDR3 reads CASSLGHMNTEAFF. CDR3 coding DNA: TGTGCCAGCAGTTTGGGACACATGAACACTGAAGCTTTCTTT.

As DNA, the CDR3 is TGCGCCAGCAGTCCCTTCACGGACAGGGGCTCTGGGGCCAACGTCCTGACTTTC. This sequence encodes CASSPFTDRGSGANVLTF. The chain has TRBV23-1 and TRBJ2-6; 9 nucleotides align to TRBD1. TRBV23-1 is an ORF, with its function uncertain. V shed 4 bases, J shed 0 bases, and the junction held 7 bases outside the gene matches. The CDR3 extends over 18 amino acids.

The V and J genes are TRBV27 and TRBJ2-3; TRBD2 is a possible D gene (5 bases). V was shortened by 10 bases and J by 6 bases, with 11 bases between the two germline ends. This CDR3 comprises 11 residues. CDR1 and CDR2 (germline): MNHEY, SMNVEV (reference sequence). The CDR3 coding sequence is TGTGCCACCCGAAGGGAGGATACGCAGTATTTT. The encoded protein is CATRREDTQYF.

The gene calls are TRBV5-1 and TRBJ2-7; 14 positions match TRBD2. Per germline, CDR1 SGHRS and CDR2 YFSETQ. V lost 2 bases, J lost 7 bases, and 8 bases stayed unmatched. There are 16 residues in the CDR3. CDR3: CASSFGTSGRVEEQYF. The CDR3 nucleotides read TGCGCCAGCAGCTTTGGGACTAGCGGGAGAGTTGAAGAGCAGTACTTC.

The chain recombines TRBV6-5 with TRBJ2-7, with D perhaps TRBD1 or TRBD2 (6 bases each). The germline CDR1 and CDR2 sequences are MNHEY and SVGAGI. The CDR3 covers 15 residues. The V and J ends lost 0 bases and 2 bases respectively, with 11 bases between them. This CDR3 is CASSYSLGGAYEQYF. CDR3 nucleotide sequence: TGTGCCAGCAGTTACTCGCTGGGGGGCGCCTACGAGCAGTACTTC.

The V and J genes are TRBV27 and TRBJ2-1; D tentatively fits TRBD1 or TRBD2 (5 bases each). Germline lookup yields CDR1 MNHEY and CDR2 SMNVEV (reference sequence). CDR3 size: 14 residues. V was pared by 7 bases and J by 3 bases, with 13 bases between. The CDR3 nucleotides are TGTGCCAGCACTAACCGGGGCGTCTACAATGAGCAGTTCTTC. Its translation is CASTNRGVYNEQFF.

This clone showed up just a few times. The chain is built from TRBV7-2 and TRBJ2-5; 8 bases align to TRBD1. V gave up 11 bases and J gave up 6 bases; unmatched junction bases: 11. CDR1 SGHTA and CDR2 FQGNSA come from the germline V gene. The CDR3 runs to 13 residues. This chain's CDR3 is CASGGRGQQTQYF. The DNA of the CDR3 is TGTGCCTCCGGGGGCAGGGGGCAACAGACCCAGTACTTC.

Comments on this clone: The same CDR3 also results from other DNA sequences found in this sample. The chain links TRBV5-6 to TRBJ2-5, with D unresolved. Germline CDR1 is SGHDT and CDR2 is YYEEEE. CDR3 length equals 11 residues. Trimming left V 1 base short and J 5 bases short, with 3 bases between. The CDR3, as DNA: TGTGCCAGCAGCTTGTCGGAGACCCAGTACTTC. Protein product: CASSLSETQYF.

A word on this clone: The same CDR3 also results from other DNA sequences found in this sample. J is TRBJ1-4 and V is TRBV27; no clear D. CDR3 size: 17 residues. In germline, CDR1 is MNHEY, CDR2 SMNVEV (reference sequence). The V end lost 0 bases, the J end lost 0 bases, and 11 bases lay between the germline ends. The DNA for the CDR3 is TGTGCCAGCAGTTTATCTCCGGGTCCGGCAACTAATGAAAAACTGTTTTTT. It yields the protein CASSLSPGPATNEKLFF. The variable domain in full, with the rest retrieved from reference TRBV27 and TRBJ1-4, is EAQVTQNPRYLITVTGKKLTVTCSQNMNHEYMSWYRQDPGLGLRQIYYSMNVEVTDKGDVPEGYKVSRKEKRNFPLILESPSPNQTSLYFCASSLSPGPATNEKLFFGSGTQLSVL.

The rearrangement joins TRBV7-2 to TRBJ2-6, with D unresolved. CDR1 SGHTA and CDR2 FQGNSA come from the germline V gene. The CDR3 loop spans 18 amino acids. Trimming stripped 2 bases from V and 0 bases from J, with 14 bases between. The CDR3 spells CASSLSGLSFSGANVLTF. The CDR3 bases are TGTGCCAGCAGCTTATCGGGTCTCAGTTTCTCTGGGGCCAACGTCCTGACTTTC.

V is TRBV6-1 and J is TRBJ1-1; D gene ambiguous. V shed 7 bases and J shed 4 bases, with 16 bases lying between them. The CDR3 totals 14 residues. Germline values: CDR1 MNHNS, CDR2 SASEGT. CDR3 amino acids: CASTSVGVSTEAFF. Here the CDR3 DNA reads TGTGCCAGCACCTCCGTTGGGGTGAGCACTGAAGCTTTCTTT.